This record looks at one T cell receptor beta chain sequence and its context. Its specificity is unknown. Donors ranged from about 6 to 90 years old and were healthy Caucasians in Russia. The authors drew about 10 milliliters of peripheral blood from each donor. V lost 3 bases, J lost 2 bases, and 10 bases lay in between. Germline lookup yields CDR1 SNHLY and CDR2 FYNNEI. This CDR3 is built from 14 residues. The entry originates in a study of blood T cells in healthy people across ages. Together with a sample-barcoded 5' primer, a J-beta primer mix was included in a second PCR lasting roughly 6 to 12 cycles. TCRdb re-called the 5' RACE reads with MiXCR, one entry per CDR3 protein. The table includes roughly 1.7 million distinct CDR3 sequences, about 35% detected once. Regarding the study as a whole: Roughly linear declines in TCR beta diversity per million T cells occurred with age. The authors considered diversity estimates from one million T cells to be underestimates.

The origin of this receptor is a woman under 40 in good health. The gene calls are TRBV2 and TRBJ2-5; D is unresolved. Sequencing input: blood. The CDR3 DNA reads TGTGCCAGCAGTGATTGGTTCAGGCAAGAGACCCAGTACTTC. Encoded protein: CASSDWFRQETQYF.